The TCR beta chain described here comes from a study of T cells after yellow fever vaccination. Notes on the study in general: The secondary response showed a weaker magnitude and a faster peak, day 5 versus 15. A limited proportion of clonotypes was detected within both the CD4 and CD8 compartments.

This clonotype was observed a handful of times. Its antigen is unidentified. It was through 5'RACE template switching that TCR cDNA was made, with a universal primer site and UMIs added. From the 5' RACE reads, TCRdb called clonotypes with MiXCR, one entry per CDR3 protein. The table shows approximately 550,000 distinct CDR3 sequences, with less than 20% occurring only once. This TCR came from a man aged 25-45 years who received the YFV17D yellow fever vaccine. The sequenced sample was PBMCs, obtained 15 days after the yellow fever booster vaccination.

The CDR3: CASSESHRGLTEAFF. The CDR3 coding sequence is TGTGCCAGCAGTGAATCTCACAGGGGGCTCACTGAAGCTTTCTTT. This chain joins TRBV25-1 and TRBJ1-1; TRBD1 agrees at 9 bases. The CDR3 covers 15 residues. CDR1 and CDR2 from the germline V gene are MGHDK and SYGVNS. V was clipped by 1 base and J by 4 bases; unmatched bases: 4.